The rows below give T cell receptor beta chains drawn from one sample of a study of blood T cell repertoires in COVID-19. Sequenced by immunoSEQ multiplex PCR; TCRdb stores in-frame clones only, minus some. The sample includes around 150,000 clones, around 84% of them seen just once. The sequenced sample was PBMCs or T cells enriched from blood (not recorded which). The origin of the receptors is a man aged 45 to 65 who had recovered from COVID-19. Both conserved end residues are part of each CDR3. The D gene is left open where the match is weak. The listing skips clone size in some rows; elsewhere it reads once, few, many or a size class.

D	size	V	J	CDR3	DNA
TRBD2	few	TRBV11-2	TRBJ2-3	CASSSDPRLALTDTQYF	TGTGCCAGCAGCTCAGATCCAAGACTAGCTCTCACAGATACGCAGTATTTT
TRBD1	NA	TRBV7-3	TRBJ1-6	CASSSGQGINSPLHF	TGTGCCAGCAGCTCAGGACAGGGGATTAATTCACCCCTCCACTTT
NA	NA	TRBV11-1	TRBJ1-3	CASSFPGVSGNTIYF	TGTGCCAGCAGCTTCCCGGGAGTCTCTGGAAACACCATATATTTT
NA	few	TRBV7-9	TRBJ1-1	CASSLSGGTEAFF	TGTGCCAGCAGCTTATCGGGGGGCACTGAAGCTTTCTTT
NA	NA	TRBV6-5	TRBJ1-5	CASREVGNQPQHF	TGTGCCAGCAGGGAGGTCGGCAATCAGCCCCAGCATTTT
TRBD1	NA	TRBV9	TRBJ1-4	CASSAGQGAQKLFF	TGTGCCAGCAGCGCCGGACAGGGGGCACAAAAACTGTTTTTT
TRBD2	NA	TRBV3-1/TRBV3-2	TRBJ2-3	CASSHPGLAGGGTDTQYF	TGTGCCAGCAGCCATCCGGGACTAGCGGGGGGGGGCACAGATACGCAGTATTTT
NA	NA	TRBV6-1	TRBJ2-5	CASSEREGETQYF	TGTGCCAGCAGTGAGAGGGAAGGAGAGACCCAGTACTTC
NA	NA	TRBV7-2	TRBJ1-6	CASSLDRVRNSPLHF	TGTGCCAGCAGCTTAGACAGGGTTCGTAATTCACCCCTCCACTTT
NA	NA	TRBV7-2	TRBJ1-6	CASREGSRGSPLHF	TGTGCCAGCAGAGAGGGCAGCCGCGGGTCACCCCTCCACTTT
TRBD1	NA	TRBV7-3	TRBJ2-1	CASSLANGTGTYNEQFF	TGTGCCAGCAGCTTAGCCAACGGGACAGGGACCTACAATGAGCAGTTCTTC
TRBD1	NA	TRBV5-6	TRBJ1-1	CASSSGRTGGLTEAFF	TGTGCCAGCAGCTCGGGGAGGACAGGGGGCCTGACTGAAGCTTTCTTT
TRBD1	NA	TRBV3-1/TRBV3-2	TRBJ1-5	CASSPSDRGNQPQHF	TGTGCCAGCAGCCCATCAGACAGGGGGAATCAGCCCCAGCATTTT
TRBD1	NA	TRBV28	TRBJ1-2	CASSLQGAFWGYTF	TGTGCCAGCAGCTTACAGGGGGCGTTCTGGGGCTACACCTTC
TRBD2	few	TRBV5-1	TRBJ2-3	CASSLGASGGTDTQYF	TGCGCCAGCAGCTTGGGAGCTAGCGGGGGCACAGATACGCAGTATTTT
TRBD1	NA	TRBV19	TRBJ1-5	CASRGQLHSNQPQHF	TGTGCCAGTAGGGGACAGCTTCATAGCAATCAGCCCCAGCATTTT
NA	NA	TRBV7-2	TRBJ1-6	CASSLAGHSTESPLHF	TGTGCCAGCAGCTTAGCCGGACACTCGACGGAATCACCCCTCCACTTT
NA	NA	TRBV7-8	TRBJ1-2	CASSLAVRLAGPIYGYTF	TGTGCCAGCAGCTTAGCGGTCCGATTAGCAGGGCCTATCTATGGCTACACCTTC
NA	NA	TRBV25-1	TRBJ2-1	CASSDPQGSYNEQFF	TGTGCCAGCAGTGACCCTCAGGGGTCCTACAATGAGCAGTTCTTC
NA	NA	TRBV7-3	TRBJ2-1	CASSLTTGINEQFF	TGTGCCAGCAGCTTAACTACAGGGATCAATGAGCAGTTCTTC
TRBD1	NA	TRBV7-9	TRBJ1-4	CASSQQGEKLFF	TGTGCCAGCAGCCAACAGGGGGAAAAACTGTTTTTT
TRBD1	NA	TRBV5-1	TRBJ1-6	CASRSDRASPLHF	TGCGCCAGCAGGTCTGACAGGGCTTCACCCCTCCACTTT
NA	NA	TRBV6-1	TRBJ2-7	CASSEWGGRTYEQYF	TGTGCCAGCAGTGAATGGGGCGGCAGAACCTACGAGCAGTACTTC
NA	NA	TRBV27	TRBJ1-6	CASSVEYNSPLHF	TGTGCCAGTTCGGTAGAGTATAATTCACCCCTCCACTTT
NA	NA	TRBV2	TRBJ1-2	CASSQGLYGYTF	TGTGCCAGCAGCCAGGGACTTTATGGCTACACCTTC
TRBD1	NA	TRBV6-2/TRBV6-3	TRBJ2-7	CASSYTRTGVREQYF	TGTGCCAGCAGTTACACCCGGACAGGGGTGCGCGAGCAGTACTTC
NA	NA	TRBV21-1	TRBJ1-2	CASSKARGCGYTF	TGTGCCAGCAGCAAAGCGAGAGGATGTGGCTACACCTTC
TRBD1	NA	TRBV7-9	TRBJ1-1	CASSPPTGGTEAFF	TGTGCCAGCAGCCCCCCCACAGGGGGCACTGAAGCTTTCTTT